This record concerns one T cell receptor beta chain sequence. The antigen remains undetermined. Per individual sample, total RNA of at least 5 micrograms was extracted. This sample is part of a study of blood T cells in healthy people across ages. Notes on the study in general: In long-lived donors, naive CD4+ cell counts and diversity exceeded those of aged donors.

With 5 bases removed from V and 7 bases from J, the gap between germline ends came to 18 bases. The CDR3 has 14 amino acids. Looked up from germline, CDR1 is SGHTA and CDR2 is FQGNSA. A second PCR of roughly 7 to 11 cycles used a sample-barcoded 5' primer and a J-beta primer mix. TCRdb reprocessed the 5' RACE reads with MiXCR, giving one entry per CDR3 protein. The sample contains over a million distinct CDR3 sequences, about 40% of which appear only once. The V and J genes are TRBV7-2 and TRBJ2-7, with D maybe TRBD2 (5 bases). The material sequenced was blood. The clonotype originates from a woman between 18 and 30 years old in good health. The CDR3 nucleotides read TGTGCCAGCAGCCCCCGCGGAGGCAGGAATGAGCAGTACTTC. It translates to CASSPRGGRNEQYF.